The rows below give T cell receptor beta chains drawn from one sample of a study of CD8+ T cells in alopecia areata. Profiling relied on immunoSEQ multiplex PCR, and the TCRdb table lists in-frame clones only, not all of them. Of a few hundred thousand clones listed, more than 30% are singletons. The sequencing used CD4+ T cells sorted from blood, collected at roughly week 30, from a patient treated with tofacitinib. These receptors were collected from a human donor with alopecia areata. Both conserved end residues are part of each CDR3. D genes are given only for firm matches. Expanded clones are given a class, and other clones once, few, many or no size at all.

CDR3 DNA	CDR3 protein	clone size	V gene	D gene	J gene
TGTGCCAGCAGCTTGGGGGGAATGAACACTGAAGCTTTCTTT	CASSLGGMNTEAFF	NA	TRBV5-4	NA	TRBJ1-1
TGTGCCAGCAGCGTAGATGTTCTGAGCACAGATACGCAGTATTTT	CASSVDVLSTDTQYF	NA	TRBV9	NA	TRBJ2-3
TGTGCCATCAGTGAGGGCGGGTACAACAATGAGCAGTTCTTC	CAISEGGYNNEQFF	few	TRBV10-3	NA	TRBJ2-1
TGTGCCAGCTCACCCACCGATGGGCGGTCTGGAAACACCATATATTTT	CASSPTDGRSGNTIYF	few	TRBV18	NA	TRBJ1-3
TGTGCCAGCAGCGGCACATCGGGCAATCAGCCCCAGCATTTT	CASSGTSGNQPQHF	NA	TRBV9	NA	TRBJ1-5
TGTGCCAGCAGCGCCCGGGACAGGGAAAACATTCAGTACTTC	CASSARDRENIQYF	NA	TRBV7-9	TRBD1	TRBJ2-4
TGTGCCAGCAGTTATACCTCCAGGGATAGCACTGAAGCTTTCTTT	CASSYTSRDSTEAFF	few	TRBV6-5	NA	TRBJ1-1
TGTGCCAGCAGCCAAGTAAGGAGGGAGACCCAGTACTTC	CASSQVRRETQYF	NA	TRBV14	NA	TRBJ2-5
TGTGCCAGCAGCCCGATCCGGGGAGGACAGGGAGAGACCCAGTACTTC	CASSPIRGGQGETQYF	NA	TRBV4-2	TRBD1	TRBJ2-5
TGTGCCAGCAGTCCACAGGGGGCTAGGGAAAAACTGTTTTTT	CASSPQGAREKLFF	NA	TRBV6-5	TRBD1	TRBJ1-4
TGCGCCAGCAGCGCCCAAAGCCGGGGGAACACTGAAGCTTTCTTT	CASSAQSRGNTEAFF	NA	TRBV5-1	NA	TRBJ1-1
TGTGCCACCAGCCGGACTAGCGGGATCGATACGCAGTATTTT	CATSRTSGIDTQYF	NA	TRBV15	TRBD2	TRBJ2-3
TGTGCCAGCGCGTGGCAGGGCTCCTACGAGCAGTACTTC	CASAWQGSYEQYF	few	TRBV13	NA	TRBJ2-7
TGTGCCAGCAGTACCCTAGCCGCGGGGAACACTGAAGCTTTCTTT	CASSTLAAGNTEAFF	NA	TRBV6-5	NA	TRBJ1-1
TGTGCCAGCAGCTTGTTCCACATCTATGGCTACACCTTC	CASSLFHIYGYTF	NA	TRBV5-6	NA	TRBJ1-2
TGTGCCTGGAGTGTTAGGGGTAGCCCCATTTTGGTCGATGAGCAGTTCTTC	CAWSVRGSPILVDEQFF	few	TRBV30	NA	TRBJ2-1
TGTGCCAGCAGTTCCCCCGGACTAGCGGCCTACGAGCAGTACTTC	CASSSPGLAAYEQYF	NA	TRBV6-5	TRBD2	TRBJ2-7
TGTGCCAGCAGCTTGGTAGGGGCCGACAATGAGCAGTTCTTC	CASSLVGADNEQFF	NA	TRBV5-4	NA	TRBJ2-1
TGTGCCTGGAGAAAAAGCGGGGGAGGCACAGATACGCAGTATTTT	CAWRKSGGGTDTQYF	NA	TRBV30	TRBD2	TRBJ2-3
TGTGCCAGCAGTGATTCAGGTTGGGATGAAAAACTGTTTTTT	CASSDSGWDEKLFF	few	TRBV6-6	NA	TRBJ1-4
TGCGCCAGCAGCGAAAGTTCCTACGAGCAGTACTTC	CASSESSYEQYF	many	TRBV5-1	NA	TRBJ2-7
TGTGCCAGCAGCCTCGGACTAGCGGGGGTAGATACGCAGTATTTT	CASSLGLAGVDTQYF	NA	TRBV7-9	TRBD2	TRBJ2-3
TGTGCCAGCGAGTTATCCCAGGGTTCCTACAATGAGCAGTTCTTC	CASELSQGSYNEQFF	few	TRBV2	NA	TRBJ2-1
TGCGCCAGCAGCTTCCGTTTGGGACAGAACTACGAGCAGTACTTC	CASSFRLGQNYEQYF	NA	TRBV5-1	TRBD1	TRBJ2-7
TGCAGCGTTGCCAAAGACAGTCCCAATCAGCCCCAGCATTTT	CSVAKDSPNQPQHF	NA	TRBV29-1	NA	TRBJ1-5
TGTGCCTGGAGTGTACTTGGGAACACTGAAGCTTTCTTT	CAWSVLGNTEAFF	NA	TRBV30	NA	TRBJ1-1
TGTGCCAGCAGTTGGGACAGGGGAGCGGATACGCAGTATTTT	CASSWDRGADTQYF	NA	TRBV6-1	TRBD1	TRBJ2-3
TGTGCCAGCAGTACTAGCGGCTCCTACAATGAGCAGTTCTTC	CASSTSGSYNEQFF	few	TRBV6-5	TRBD2	TRBJ2-1
TGTGCCAGCAGCTCCACGGGAGCGGGAGATCGGAATGAGCAGTTCTTC	CASSSTGAGDRNEQFF	NA	TRBV7-3	TRBD2	TRBJ2-1
TGTGCCAGCAGTGGTAGGGGGCGCGGCACTGAAGCTTTCTTT	CASSGRGRGTEAFF	NA	TRBV6-1	TRBD1	TRBJ1-1
TGTGCCAGCAGACGGCAGGGGGCGTCTGCCTACAATGAGCAGTTCTTC	CASRRQGASAYNEQFF	few	TRBV27	TRBD1	TRBJ2-1
TGTGCCAGCCATGGGGGACTAGCCAAAAACATTCAGTACTTC	CASHGGLAKNIQYF	few	TRBV6-1	NA	TRBJ2-4
TGCGCCAGCAGCTCCGGACTACAAAACAATGAGCAGTTCTTC	CASSSGLQNNEQFF	NA	TRBV5-1	NA	TRBJ2-1
TGCAGCGTTGAAGACCCCGACAGGTGGAATGGCTACACCTTC	CSVEDPDRWNGYTF	NA	TRBV29-1	NA	TRBJ1-2
TGTGCCAGCTCATGGGGGACAGGGAAGGCGTCCTTCCATCAGCCCCAGCATTTT	CASSWGTGKASFHQPQHF	few	TRBV18	TRBD1	TRBJ1-5
TGTGCCTGGAGCGGTGCCCCGTTATACTACGAGCAGTACTTC	CAWSGAPLYYEQYF	NA	TRBV30	NA	TRBJ2-7
TGTGCCAGCAGCTTAGGGAGTGGCTACACCTTC	CASSLGSGYTF	NA	TRBV7-2	NA	TRBJ1-2
TGCGCCAGCAGCCAGACCCTCCCCCGGGGGAAAACTAACTATGGCTACACCTTC	CASSQTLPRGKTNYGYTF	once	TRBV4-1	NA	TRBJ1-2
TGCGCCAGCAGCTTGTCTGGGGACGACCCTGAAGCTTTCTTT	CASSLSGDDPEAFF	once	TRBV5-1	NA	TRBJ1-1
TGTGCCAGGGCTGACTCTGGGGCCAACGTCCTGACTTTC	CARADSGANVLTF	few	TRBV19	NA	TRBJ2-6
TGTGCCAGCAGCTTCGGGACAGTCACCCAAGAGACCCAGTACTTC	CASSFGTVTQETQYF	NA	TRBV11-2	TRBD1	TRBJ2-5
TGTGCCAGCAGTTGGCTAGCGGATTACGAGCAGTACTTC	CASSWLADYEQYF	NA	TRBV6-1	TRBD2	TRBJ2-7
TGTGCCAGCAGCCGGGACCTCAGAGATGAGCAGTTCTTC	CASSRDLRDEQFF	few	TRBV2	NA	TRBJ2-1
TGCGCCAGCAGTGAGACAGGGTATCACACTGAAGCTTTCTTT	CASSETGYHTEAFF	NA	TRBV10-1	NA	TRBJ1-1
TGTGCCAGCAGCCAAGAAGGAAGCGTTCAAGAGACCCAGTACTTC	CASSQEGSVQETQYF	NA	TRBV4-2	NA	TRBJ2-5
TGTGCCTGGACCTCGCAGGGGGCGAACTATGGCTACACCTTC	CAWTSQGANYGYTF	NA	TRBV30	TRBD1	TRBJ1-2
TGTGCCAGCAGCTTAGGGGCAGGGCTCCCTAATCAGCCCCAGCATTTT	CASSLGAGLPNQPQHF	few	TRBV7-9	NA	TRBJ1-5